A selection of T cell receptor beta chains follows, all from one sample in a study of naive and memory T cell subsets. A single record per CDR3 protein comes from TCRdb applying MiXCR to the UMI-ligation and nested PCR reads. The profile shows some 100,000 distinct CDR3 sequences, 7% to 8% of them singletons. The sample consisted of central memory CD4+ T cells from blood. These receptors were collected from a human donor in good health. Both conserved end residues are part of each CDR3. The order of the fields is V gene, D gene, J gene, clone size, CDR3 protein, CDR3 DNA. The D gene is left open where the match is weak. For some rows the clone size is stated as once, few or many, or as a class when expanded; others skip it.

TRBV29-1,TRBD1,TRBJ2-3,many,CSVGPGQGTDTQYF,TGCAGCGTTGGGCCGGGACAGGGCACAGATACGCAGTATTTT
TRBV4-2,TRBD1,TRBJ2-2,-,CASSQAGTGGGTGELFF,TGTGCCAGCAGCCAAGCCGGGACAGGGGGAGGGACCGGGGAGCTGTTTTTT
TRBV7-9,-,TRBJ1-3,-,CASSGTGGPGGNTIYF,TGTGCCAGCAGCGGGACTGGGGGGCCCGGGGGAAACACCATATATTTT
TRBV4-2,TRBD1,TRBJ2-3,many,CASSQGTGGTDTQYF,TGTGCCAGCAGCCAAGGGACAGGTGGTACAGATACGCAGTATTTT
TRBV3-1,TRBD1,TRBJ2-3,many,CASSLRRGHTDTQYF,TGTGCCAGCAGTCTCCGTAGGGGGCACACAGATACGCAGTATTTT
TRBV27,TRBD1,TRBJ2-7,-,CASREIQGAYYEQYF,TGTGCCAGCAGGGAAATACAGGGGGCCTACTACGAGCAGTACTTC
TRBV7-2,-,TRBJ1-4,many,CASSQAGGRGEKLFF,TGTGCCAGCAGCCAAGCGGGGGGAAGGGGCGAAAAACTGTTTTTT
TRBV3-1,TRBD2,TRBJ2-3,-,CASSQGSGGPTDTQYF,TGTGCCAGCAGCCAAGGAAGCGGGGGGCCCACAGATACGCAGTATTTT
TRBV20-1,-,TRBJ1-1,many,CSARVAGIVPEAFF,TGCAGTGCTAGAGTGGCAGGGATTGTCCCTGAAGCTTTCTTT
TRBV18,-,TRBJ2-3,few,CASSPKNPDPRDTQYF,TGTGCCAGCTCACCGAAGAACCCGGACCCAAGGGATACGCAGTATTTT
TRBV5-1,TRBD1,TRBJ2-5,few,CASSTGTAQETQYF,TGCGCCAGCAGCACCGGGACAGCCCAAGAGACCCAGTACTTC
TRBV3-1,TRBD2,TRBJ2-7,few,CASSQEGGTEYF,TGTGCCAGCAGCCAAGAGGGGGGGACGGAGTACTTC
TRBV3-1,TRBD1,TRBJ2-1,few,CASSPRDRGGEQFF,TGTGCCAGCAGCCCCCGGGACAGGGGAGGTGAGCAGTTCTTC
TRBV14,-,TRBJ2-5,few,CASSQRQVGVQYF,TGTGCCAGCAGCCAGCGGCAGGTCGGGGTCCAGTACTTC
TRBV15,-,TRBJ1-5,many,CATSLMGGSQPQHF,TGTGCCACCAGCCTTATGGGAGGATCTCAGCCCCAGCATTTT
TRBV7-6,-,TRBJ2-5,few,CASSSPQETQYF,TGTGCCAGCAGCTCACCTCAAGAGACCCAGTACTTC
TRBV7-3,-,TRBJ2-5,many,CASSRRGLNAETQYF,TGTGCCAGCAGCCGTCGGGGACTTAATGCAGAGACCCAGTACTTC
TRBV18,-,TRBJ2-3,many,CASSPTSGTDTQYF,TGTGCCAGCTCACCAACCAGCGGGACAGATACGCAGTATTTT
TRBV6-1,-,TRBJ1-6,many,CASSVYRTSNSPLHF,TGTGCCAGCAGTGTATACAGGACTAGTAATTCACCCCTCCACTTT
TRBV6-2/TRBV6-3,-,TRBJ2-2,-,CASSRTGELFF,TGTGCCAGCAGTAGAACCGGGGAGCTGTTTTTT
TRBV6-2/TRBV6-3,-,TRBJ2-2,-,CASKEPRANTGELFF,TGTGCCAGCAAAGAGCCCAGGGCGAACACCGGGGAGCTGTTTTTT
TRBV5-4,TRBD1,TRBJ2-7,-,CASSFGTAPTYEQYF,TGTGCCAGCAGTTTCGGGACAGCTCCTACCTACGAGCAGTACTTC
TRBV3-1,TRBD1,TRBJ1-4,many,CASSLAGGGEKLFF,TGTGCCAGCAGCCTAGCAGGGGGAGGTGAAAAACTGTTTTTT
TRBV12-3/TRBV12-4,-,TRBJ1-2,many,CASRGVLYGYTF,TGTGCCAGCAGGGGGGTCCTCTATGGCTACACCTTC
TRBV20-1,TRBD1,TRBJ2-7,-,CSARDEDRAREQYF,TGCAGTGCTAGAGATGAGGACAGGGCGCGCGAGCAGTACTTC
TRBV7-9,TRBD2,TRBJ2-3,-,CASSPTRTSGRRGTDTQYF,TGTGCCAGCAGCCCTACCCGGACTAGCGGGAGGAGAGGCACAGATACGCAGTATTTT
TRBV20-1,TRBD1,TRBJ2-5,many,CSAPGGVETQYF,TGCAGTGCTCCAGGGGGCGTAGAGACCCAGTACTTC
TRBV2,-,TRBJ2-7,-,CASRRLVRGAYEQYF,TGTGCCAGCAGACGATTAGTACGAGGAGCCTACGAGCAGTACTTC
TRBV28,TRBD2,TRBJ2-7,-,CASRYTRAGGRNEQYF,TGTGCCAGCAGATATACTAGGGCGGGGGGCAGGAACGAGCAGTACTTC
TRBV12-3/TRBV12-4,TRBD1,TRBJ1-3,-,CASSLATGTGASGNTIYF,TGTGCCAGCAGTTTAGCGACCGGGACAGGGGCGTCTGGAAACACCATATATTTT
TRBV29-1,-,TRBJ2-5,-,CSVVWSPGGPQETQYF,TGCAGCGTTGTATGGTCTCCCGGGGGGCCCCAAGAGACCCAGTACTTC
TRBV6-2/TRBV6-3,-,TRBJ2-7,few,CASSITGIDEQYF,TGTGCCAGCAGTATTACAGGGATCGACGAGCAGTACTTC
TRBV20-1,TRBD2,TRBJ2-1,few,CSVPTSGGADNEQFF,TGCAGTGTCCCCACTAGCGGGGGGGCCGACAATGAGCAGTTCTTC
TRBV12-3/TRBV12-4,TRBD2,TRBJ2-7,many,CASSSIRTSGPYEQYF,TGTGCCAGCAGTTCAATTCGGACTAGCGGACCCTACGAGCAGTACTTC
TRBV7-2,-,TRBJ2-1,-,CASSSNRIGNEQFF,TGTGCCAGCAGCTCTAACCGCATTGGGAATGAGCAGTTCTTC
TRBV29-1,TRBD2,TRBJ2-3,many,CSVDKRGTTDTQYF,TGCAGCGTTGACAAGCGGGGAACAACAGATACGCAGTATTTT
TRBV27,TRBD2,TRBJ2-7,-,CASSPRLAGGLPQYF,TGTGCCAGCAGTCCCCGACTAGCGGGAGGTCTCCCCCAGTACTTC
TRBV20-1,-,TRBJ1-1,many,CSHLGTLGTEAFF,TGCAGCCACTTAGGGACCCTCGGCACTGAAGCTTTCTTT
TRBV30,TRBD1,TRBJ2-7,-,CAWPGRDSLYEQYF,TGTGCCTGGCCCGGACGGGACAGCCTCTACGAGCAGTACTTC
TRBV7-3,-,TRBJ2-2,few,CASSSKRRGELFF,TGTGCCAGCAGCTCAAAAAGGAGGGGGGAGCTGTTTTTT
TRBV29-1,TRBD2,TRBJ2-1,many,CSVNPTSGMGNEQFF,TGCAGCGTAAACCCGACTAGCGGGATGGGCAATGAGCAGTTCTTC
TRBV7-2,TRBD2,TRBJ2-7,few,CASSSPGRSRGVREQYF,TGTGCCAGCAGCTCCCCTGGTAGGTCGCGGGGGGTACGCGAGCAGTACTTC
TRBV18,-,TRBJ1-1,few,CASSPDREAFF,TGTGCCAGCTCTCCTGACCGGGAAGCTTTCTTT